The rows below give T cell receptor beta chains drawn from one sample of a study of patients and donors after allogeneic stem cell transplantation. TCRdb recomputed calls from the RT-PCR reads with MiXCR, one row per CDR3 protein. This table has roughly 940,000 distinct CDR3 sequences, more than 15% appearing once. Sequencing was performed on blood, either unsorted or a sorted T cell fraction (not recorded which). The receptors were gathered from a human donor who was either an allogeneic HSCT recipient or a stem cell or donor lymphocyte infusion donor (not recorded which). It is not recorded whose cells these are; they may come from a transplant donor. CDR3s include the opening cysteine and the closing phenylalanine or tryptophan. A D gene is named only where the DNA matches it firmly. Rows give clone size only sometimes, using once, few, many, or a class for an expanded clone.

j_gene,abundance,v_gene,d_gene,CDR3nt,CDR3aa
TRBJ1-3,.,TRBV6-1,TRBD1,TGTGCCAGCAGCCGCGGTTTGGGACAGTTCTCTGGAAACACCATATATTTT,CASSRGLGQFSGNTIYF
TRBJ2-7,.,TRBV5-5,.,TGTGCCAGCAGCTCTCAACGGCAGGGAACCTCCTACGAGCAGTACTTC,CASSSQRQGTSYEQYF
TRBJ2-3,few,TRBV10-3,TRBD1,TGTGCCACCTCCGGGACAGACGGTTCAGATACGCAGTATTTT,CATSGTDGSDTQYF
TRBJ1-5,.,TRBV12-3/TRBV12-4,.,TGTGCCAGCAGCCCGTCGGGACCGGGCTCCAATCAGCCCCAGCATTTT,CASSPSGPGSNQPQHF
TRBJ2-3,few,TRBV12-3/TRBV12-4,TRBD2,TGTGCCAGCAGAGGGACTAGTTCAGATACGCAGTATTTT,CASRGTSSDTQYF
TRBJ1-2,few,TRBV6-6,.,TGTGCCAGCCGGGACGGTCCCTATGGCTACACCTTC,CASRDGPYGYTF
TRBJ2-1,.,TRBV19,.,TGTGCCAGTAGTATTCTACCCCCTGGATACAATGAGCAGTTCTTC,CASSILPPGYNEQFF
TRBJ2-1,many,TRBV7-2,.,TGTGCCAGCAGCTTATGGGGTGAGCAGTTCTTC,CASSLWGEQFF
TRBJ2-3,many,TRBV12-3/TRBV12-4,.,TGTGCCAGCAGCCCGGGGGGCCATACGCAGTATTTT,CASSPGGHTQYF
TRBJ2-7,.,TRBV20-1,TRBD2,TGCAGTGCTAGTCCTCTCCTAGCGGGGGGGCTCGGAGAGCAGTACTTC,CSASPLLAGGLGEQYF
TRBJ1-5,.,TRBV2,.,TGTGCCAGCAGTGAAAGGAGGCAGGGGTTTCAGCCCCAGCATTTT,CASSERRQGFQPQHF